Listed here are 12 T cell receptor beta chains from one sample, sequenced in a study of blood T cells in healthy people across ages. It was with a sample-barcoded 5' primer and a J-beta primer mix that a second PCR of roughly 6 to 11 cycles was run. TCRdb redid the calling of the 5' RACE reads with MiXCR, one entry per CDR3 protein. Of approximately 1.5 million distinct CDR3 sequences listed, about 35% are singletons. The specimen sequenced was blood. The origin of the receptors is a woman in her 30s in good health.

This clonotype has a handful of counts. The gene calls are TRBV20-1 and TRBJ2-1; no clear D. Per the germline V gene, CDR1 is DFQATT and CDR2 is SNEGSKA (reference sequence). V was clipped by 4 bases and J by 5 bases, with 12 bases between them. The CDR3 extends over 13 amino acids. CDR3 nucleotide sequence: TGCAGTGCTACCCGGCTCGCCGACAATGAGCAGTTCTTC. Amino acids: CSATRLADNEQFF.

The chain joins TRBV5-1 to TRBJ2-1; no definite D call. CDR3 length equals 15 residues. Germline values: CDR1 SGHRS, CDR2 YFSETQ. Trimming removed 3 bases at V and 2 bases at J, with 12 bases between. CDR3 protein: CASSSRFAAYNEQFF. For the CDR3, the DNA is TGCGCCAGCAGCTCCAGGTTTGCGGCCTACAATGAGCAGTTCTTC.

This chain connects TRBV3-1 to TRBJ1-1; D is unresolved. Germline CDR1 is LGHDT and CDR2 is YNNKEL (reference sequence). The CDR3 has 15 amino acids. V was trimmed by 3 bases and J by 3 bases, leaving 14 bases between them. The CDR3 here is CASSQRSAYHTEAFF. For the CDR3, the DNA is TGTGCCAGCAGCCAGAGGTCAGCATACCACACTGAAGCTTTCTTT.

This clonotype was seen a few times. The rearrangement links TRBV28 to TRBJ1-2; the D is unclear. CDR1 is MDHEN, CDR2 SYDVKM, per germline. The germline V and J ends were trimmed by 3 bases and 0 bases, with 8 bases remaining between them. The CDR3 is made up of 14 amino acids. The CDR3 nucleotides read TGTGCCAGCAGTTTCCCGCCGCCTAACTATGGCTACACCTTC. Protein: CASSFPPPNYGYTF.

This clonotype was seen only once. CDR3 sequence reads: CASSRSSGNDEQFF. Written as DNA, the CDR3 is TGTGCCAGCAGTCGTAGTAGCGGGAATGATGAGCAGTTCTTC. The chain combines TRBV12-3 or TRBV12-4 with TRBJ2-1; 8 bases fit TRBD2. The CDR3 runs to 14 residues. V shed 5 bases and J 8 bases; nucleotides not matched to a gene: 8.

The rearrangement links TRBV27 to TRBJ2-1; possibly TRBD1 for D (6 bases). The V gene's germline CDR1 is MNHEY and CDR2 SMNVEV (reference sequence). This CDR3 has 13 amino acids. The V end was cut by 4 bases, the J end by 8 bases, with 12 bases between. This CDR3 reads CASSWVRGHEQFF. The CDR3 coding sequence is TGTGCCAGCAGTTGGGTCAGGGGCCATGAGCAGTTCTTC.

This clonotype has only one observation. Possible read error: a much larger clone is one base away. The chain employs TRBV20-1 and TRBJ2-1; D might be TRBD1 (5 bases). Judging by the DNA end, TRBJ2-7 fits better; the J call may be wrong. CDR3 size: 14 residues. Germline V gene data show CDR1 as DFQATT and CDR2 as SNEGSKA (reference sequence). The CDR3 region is CSAFDRDSYNEQYF. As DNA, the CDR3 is TGCAGTGCCTTCGACAGAGACTCCTACAATGAGCAGTACTTC.

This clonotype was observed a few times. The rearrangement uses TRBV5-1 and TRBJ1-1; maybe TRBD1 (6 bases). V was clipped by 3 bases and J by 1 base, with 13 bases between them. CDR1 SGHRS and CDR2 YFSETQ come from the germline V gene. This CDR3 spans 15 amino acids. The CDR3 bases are TGCGCCAGCAGCTGGGATGGACAGCCGAACACTGAAGCTTTCTTT. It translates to CASSWDGQPNTEAFF. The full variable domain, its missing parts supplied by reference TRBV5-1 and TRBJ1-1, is KAGVTQTPRYLIKTRGQQVTLSCSPISGHRSVSWYQQTPGQGLQFLFEYFSETQRNKGNFPGRFSGRQFSNSRSEMNVSTLELGDSALYLCASSWDGQPNTEAFFGQGTRLTVV.

The CDR3 DNA sequence: TGTGCCAGCAGCCAAGCAGCGGGCGGTGAGCAGTTCTTC. Translated, it gives CASSQAAGGEQFF. V usage is TRBV3-1 and J usage is TRBJ2-1; D possibly corresponds to TRBD2 (6 bases). Germline V gene data show CDR1 as LGHDT and CDR2 as YNNKEL (reference sequence). Trimming removed 1 base at V and 9 bases at J, with 10 bases between. The CDR3 is 13 amino acids.

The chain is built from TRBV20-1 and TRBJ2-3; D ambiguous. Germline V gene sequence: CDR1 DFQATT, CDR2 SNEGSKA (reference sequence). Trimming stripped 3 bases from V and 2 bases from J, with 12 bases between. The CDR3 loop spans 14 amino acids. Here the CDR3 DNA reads TGCAGTGCTAGGCAATCAGCACACACAGATACGCAGTATTTT. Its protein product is CSARQSAHTDTQYF.

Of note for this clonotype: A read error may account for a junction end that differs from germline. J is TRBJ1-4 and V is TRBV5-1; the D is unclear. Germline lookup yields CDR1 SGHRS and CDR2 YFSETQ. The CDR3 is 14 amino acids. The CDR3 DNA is TGCGCCAGCAGCTTGTGGGGAGCTAATGAAAAACGGTTTTTT. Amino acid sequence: CASSLWGANEKRFF.

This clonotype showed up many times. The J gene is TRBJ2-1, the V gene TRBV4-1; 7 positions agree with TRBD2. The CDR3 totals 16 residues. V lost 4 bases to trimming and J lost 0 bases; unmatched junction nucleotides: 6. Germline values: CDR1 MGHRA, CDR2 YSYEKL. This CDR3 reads CASSLPGTNSYNEQFF. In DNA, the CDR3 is TGCGCCAGCAGCCTCCCCGGGACTAACTCCTACAATGAGCAGTTCTTC.